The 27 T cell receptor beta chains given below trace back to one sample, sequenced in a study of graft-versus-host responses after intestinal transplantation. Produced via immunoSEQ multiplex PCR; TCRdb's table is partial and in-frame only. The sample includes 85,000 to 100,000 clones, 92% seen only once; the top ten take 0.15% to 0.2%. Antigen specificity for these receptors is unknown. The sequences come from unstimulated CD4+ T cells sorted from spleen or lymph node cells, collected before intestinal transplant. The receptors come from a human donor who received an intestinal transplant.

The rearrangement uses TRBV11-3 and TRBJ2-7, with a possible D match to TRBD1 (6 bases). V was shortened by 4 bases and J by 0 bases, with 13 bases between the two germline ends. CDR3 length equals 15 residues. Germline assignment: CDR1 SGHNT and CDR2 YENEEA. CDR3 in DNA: TGTGCCAGCAGCTCCCGGGACATGAGCTCCTACGAGCAGTACTTC. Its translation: CASSSRDMSSYEQYF.

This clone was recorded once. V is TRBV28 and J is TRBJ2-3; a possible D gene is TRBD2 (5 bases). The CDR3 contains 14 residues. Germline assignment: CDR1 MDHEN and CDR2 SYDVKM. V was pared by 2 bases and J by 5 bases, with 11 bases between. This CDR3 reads CASSLVGAVDTQYF. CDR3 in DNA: TGTGCCAGCAGTTTAGTGGGAGCGGTAGATACGCAGTATTTT.

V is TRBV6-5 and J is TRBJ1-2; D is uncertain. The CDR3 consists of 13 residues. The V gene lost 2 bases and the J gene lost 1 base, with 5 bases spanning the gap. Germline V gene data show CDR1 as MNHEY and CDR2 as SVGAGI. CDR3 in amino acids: CASSYASNYGYTF. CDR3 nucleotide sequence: TGTGCCAGCAGTTACGCCAGTAACTATGGCTACACCTTC.

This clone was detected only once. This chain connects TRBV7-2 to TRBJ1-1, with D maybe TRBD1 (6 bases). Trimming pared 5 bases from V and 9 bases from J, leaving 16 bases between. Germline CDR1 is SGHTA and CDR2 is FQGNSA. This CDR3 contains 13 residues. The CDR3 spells CASSPAQGSQAFF. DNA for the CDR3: TGTGCCAGCAGCCCGGCACAGGGTAGTCAAGCTTTCTTT.

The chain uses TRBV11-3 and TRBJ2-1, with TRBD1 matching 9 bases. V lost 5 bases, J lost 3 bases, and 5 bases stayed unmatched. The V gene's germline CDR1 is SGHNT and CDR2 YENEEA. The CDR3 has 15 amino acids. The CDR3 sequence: CASSKGQGSYNEQFF. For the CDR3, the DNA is TGTGCCAGCAGCAAGGGACAGGGTAGCTACAATGAGCAGTTCTTC.

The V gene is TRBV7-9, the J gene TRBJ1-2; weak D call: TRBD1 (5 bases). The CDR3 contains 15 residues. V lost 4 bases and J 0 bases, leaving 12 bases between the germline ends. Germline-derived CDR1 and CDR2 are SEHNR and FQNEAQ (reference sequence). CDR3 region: CASSSQTVTNYGYTF. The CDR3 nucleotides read TGTGCCAGCAGCTCACAGACAGTTACTAACTATGGCTACACCTTC.

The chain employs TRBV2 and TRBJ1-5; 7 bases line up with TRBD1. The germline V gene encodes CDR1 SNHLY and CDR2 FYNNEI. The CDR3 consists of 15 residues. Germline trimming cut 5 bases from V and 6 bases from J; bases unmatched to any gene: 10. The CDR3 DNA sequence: TGTGCCAGCAGTTCCCAAACAGGGGTCGGTCAGCCCCAGCATTTT. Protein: CASSSQTGVGQPQHF.

For the CDR3, the DNA is TGTGCCAGCAGTTTCCGGGACAGCGAGCAGTACTTC. Protein product: CASSFRDSEQYF. The J gene is TRBJ2-7, the V gene TRBV27, with 7 positions matching TRBD1. There are 12 residues in the CDR3. Germline V CDR1 and CDR2: MNHEY, SMNVEV (reference sequence). V trimming: 3 bases; J trimming: 6 bases; junction bases outside the gene matches: 2.

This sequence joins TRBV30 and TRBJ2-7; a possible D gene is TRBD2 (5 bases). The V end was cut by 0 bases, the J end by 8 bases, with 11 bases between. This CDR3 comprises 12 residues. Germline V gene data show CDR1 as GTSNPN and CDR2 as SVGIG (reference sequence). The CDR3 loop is CAWSVRTQQQYF. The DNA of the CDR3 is TGTGCCTGGAGTGTGAGGACTCAGCAGCAGTACTTC.

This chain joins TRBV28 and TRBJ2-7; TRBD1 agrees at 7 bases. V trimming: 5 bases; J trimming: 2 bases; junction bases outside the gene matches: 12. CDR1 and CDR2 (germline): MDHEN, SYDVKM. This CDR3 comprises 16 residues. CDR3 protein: CASSPPGQAGAYEQYF. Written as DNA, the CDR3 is TGTGCCAGCAGTCCACCCGGACAGGCCGGAGCCTACGAGCAGTACTTC. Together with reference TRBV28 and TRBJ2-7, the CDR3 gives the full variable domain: DVKVTQSSRYLVKRTGEKVFLECVQDMDHENMFWYRQDPGLGLRLIYFSYDVKMKEKGDIPEGYSVSREKKERFSLILESASTNQTSMYLCASSPPGQAGAYEQYFGPGTRLTVT.

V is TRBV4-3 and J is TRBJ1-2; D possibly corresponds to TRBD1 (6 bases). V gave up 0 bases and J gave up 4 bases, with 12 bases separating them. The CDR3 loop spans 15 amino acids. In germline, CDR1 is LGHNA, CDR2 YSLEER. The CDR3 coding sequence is TGCGCCAGCAGCCAAGATTCAGGGGTCGTCTATGGCTACACCTTC. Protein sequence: CASSQDSGVVYGYTF.

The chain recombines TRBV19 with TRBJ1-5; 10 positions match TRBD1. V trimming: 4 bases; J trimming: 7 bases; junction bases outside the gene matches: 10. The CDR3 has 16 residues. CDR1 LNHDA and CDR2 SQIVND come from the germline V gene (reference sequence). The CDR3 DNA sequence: TGTGCCAGTAGTAATGTAGACAGGGGGCTTGGACAGCCCCAGCATTTT. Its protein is CASSNVDRGLGQPQHF.

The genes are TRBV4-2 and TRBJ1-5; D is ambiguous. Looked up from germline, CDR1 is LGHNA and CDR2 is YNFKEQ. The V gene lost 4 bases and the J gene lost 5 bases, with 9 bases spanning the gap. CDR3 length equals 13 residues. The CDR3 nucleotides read TGTGCCAGCAGCCGTATGGAGGATCAGCCCCAGCATTTT. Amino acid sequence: CASSRMEDQPQHF.

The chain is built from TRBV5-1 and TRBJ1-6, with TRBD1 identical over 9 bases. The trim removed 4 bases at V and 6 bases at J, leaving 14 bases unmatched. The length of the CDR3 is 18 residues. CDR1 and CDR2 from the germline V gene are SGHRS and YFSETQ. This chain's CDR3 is CASSPVPPGQGGNSPLHF. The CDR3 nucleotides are TGCGCCAGCAGCCCCGTCCCTCCGGGACAGGGTGGTAATTCACCCCTCCACTTT. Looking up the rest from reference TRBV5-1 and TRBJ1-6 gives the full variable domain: KAGVTQTPRYLIKTRGQQVTLSCSPISGHRSVSWYQQTPGQGLQFLFEYFSETQRNKGNFPGRFSGRQFSNSRSEMNVSTLELGDSALYLCASSPVPPGQGGNSPLHFGNGTRLTVT.

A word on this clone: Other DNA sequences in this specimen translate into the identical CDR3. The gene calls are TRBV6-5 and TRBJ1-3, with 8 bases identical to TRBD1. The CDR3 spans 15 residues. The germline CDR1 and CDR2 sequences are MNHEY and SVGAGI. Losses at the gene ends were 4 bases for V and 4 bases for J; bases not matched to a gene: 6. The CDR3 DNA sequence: TGTGCCAGCAGTTCCGACAGGGGTGGGGGAAACACCATATATTTT. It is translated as CASSSDRGGGNTIYF.

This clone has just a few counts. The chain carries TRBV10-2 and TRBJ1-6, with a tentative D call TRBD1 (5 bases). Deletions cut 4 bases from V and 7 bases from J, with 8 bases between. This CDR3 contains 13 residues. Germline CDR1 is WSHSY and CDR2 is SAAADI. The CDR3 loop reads CASSVTVNSPLHF. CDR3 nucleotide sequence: TGCGCCAGCAGTGTGACAGTCAATTCACCCCTCCACTTT.

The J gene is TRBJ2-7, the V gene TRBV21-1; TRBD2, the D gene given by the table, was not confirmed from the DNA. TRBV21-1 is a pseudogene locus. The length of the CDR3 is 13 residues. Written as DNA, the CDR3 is TGTGCCAGCACTCCGAGGGAGGACTACGAGAGGTACTTC. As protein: CASTPREDYERYF.

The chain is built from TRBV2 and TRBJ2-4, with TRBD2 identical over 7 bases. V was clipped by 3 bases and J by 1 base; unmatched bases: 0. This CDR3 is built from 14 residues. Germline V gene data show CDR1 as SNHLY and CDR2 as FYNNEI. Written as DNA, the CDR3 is TGTGCCAGCAGTGACGGGAGGGCCAAAAACATTCAGTACTTC. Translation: CASSDGRAKNIQYF.

The DNA for the CDR3 is TGTGCCAGCAGTGAAGCAGTAGCGGGAGCGGGGAACACCGGGGAGCTGTTTTTT. Translation: CASSEAVAGAGNTGELFF. J is TRBJ2-2 and V is TRBV6-1, with TRBD2 matching over 9 bases. This CDR3 spans 18 amino acids. Looked up from germline, CDR1 is MNHNS and CDR2 is SASEGT. With 0 bases clipped from V and 1 base from J, the junction kept 6 bases outside the gene matches.

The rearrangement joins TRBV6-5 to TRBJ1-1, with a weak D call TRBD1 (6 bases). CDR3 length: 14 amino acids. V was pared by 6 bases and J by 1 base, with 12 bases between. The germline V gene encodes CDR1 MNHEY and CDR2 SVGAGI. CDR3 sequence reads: CASRRPGENTEAFF. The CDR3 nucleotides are TGTGCCAGCAGGCGCCCAGGGGAGAACACTGAAGCTTTCTTT.

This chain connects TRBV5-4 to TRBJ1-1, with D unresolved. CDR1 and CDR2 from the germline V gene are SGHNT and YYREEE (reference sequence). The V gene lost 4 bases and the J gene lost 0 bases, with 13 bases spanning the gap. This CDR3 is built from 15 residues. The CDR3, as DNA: TGTGCCAGCAGCCCGCGATCCGTCATGAACACTGAAGCTTTCTTT. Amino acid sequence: CASSPRSVMNTEAFF.

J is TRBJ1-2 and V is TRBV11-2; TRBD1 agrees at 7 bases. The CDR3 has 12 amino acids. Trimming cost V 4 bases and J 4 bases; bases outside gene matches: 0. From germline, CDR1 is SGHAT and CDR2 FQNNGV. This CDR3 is CASSSGGYGYTF. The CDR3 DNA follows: TGTGCCAGCAGCTCAGGGGGCTATGGCTACACCTTC.

CDR3 region: CASSRPGGWETQYF. The CDR3 nucleotides read TGTGCCAGCAGCCGCCCAGGAGGGTGGGAGACCCAGTACTTC. This sequence joins TRBV11-3 and TRBJ2-5; the D gene is possibly TRBD2 (6 bases). Germline V CDR1 and CDR2: SGHNT, YENEEA. The CDR3 runs 14 residues. Trimming left V 5 bases short and J 5 bases short, with 15 bases between.

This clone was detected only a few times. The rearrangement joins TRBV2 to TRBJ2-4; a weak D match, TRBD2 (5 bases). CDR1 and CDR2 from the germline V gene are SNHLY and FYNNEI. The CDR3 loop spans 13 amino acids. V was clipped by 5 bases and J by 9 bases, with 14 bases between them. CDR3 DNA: TGTGCCAGCAGTCAGGCGGGCGGAGGCATTCAGTACTTC. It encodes CASSQAGGGIQYF.

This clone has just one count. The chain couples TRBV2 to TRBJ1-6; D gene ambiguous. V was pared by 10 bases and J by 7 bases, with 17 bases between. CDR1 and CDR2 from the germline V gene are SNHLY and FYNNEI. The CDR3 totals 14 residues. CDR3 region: CATRFNRGNSPLHF. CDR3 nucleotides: TGTGCCACCAGGTTTAATCGGGGAAATTCACCCCTCCACTTT.

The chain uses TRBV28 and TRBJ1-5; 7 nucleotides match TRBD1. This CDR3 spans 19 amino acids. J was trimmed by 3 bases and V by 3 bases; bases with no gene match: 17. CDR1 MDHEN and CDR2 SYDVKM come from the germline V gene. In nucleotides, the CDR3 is TGTGCCAGCAGTTTGAGGCCCTCATTTGGAGGGGGCAACAATCAGCCCCAGCATTTT. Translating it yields CASSLRPSFGGGNNQPQHF.

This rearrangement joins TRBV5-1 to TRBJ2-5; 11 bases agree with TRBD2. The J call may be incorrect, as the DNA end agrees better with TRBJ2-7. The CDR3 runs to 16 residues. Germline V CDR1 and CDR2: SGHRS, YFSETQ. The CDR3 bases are TGCGCCAGCAGCTTCCACACTAGCGGGGGCTCCTACGAGCAGTACTTC. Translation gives CASSFHTSGGSYEQYF.